Below are 9 T cell receptor beta chains sequenced from a single sample in a study of human T cells and chemical hapten exposure. Time point denoted: patch test 2, 6 weeks after DPC sensitization. Documented treatment: therapeutic diphenylcyclopropenone sensitization with weekly scalp DPC. TCRdb re-called the RACE reads with MiXCR, one entry per CDR3 protein. The sample records just over 350,000 distinct CDR3 sequences, nearly 6.5% being singletons. The sequencing used whole blood, collected in connection with sensitization to the hapten diphenylcyclopropenone (DPC). All receptors derive from a woman between 18 and 29 years old with alopecia areata. Some clones in this sample may be carry-over from other donors' samples.

This sequence joins TRBV6-6 and TRBJ1-5, with D tentatively TRBD1 (6 bases). The CDR3 totals 13 residues. In germline, CDR1 is MNHNY, CDR2 SVGAGI (reference sequence). V lost 2 bases and J lost 5, with 7 bases in between. The CDR3 DNA reads as TGTGCCAGCAGTTACGGGGGCCATCAGCCCCAGCATTTT. Translated, it gives CASSYGGHQPQHF.

This clonotype was counted at least ten times. V gene TRBV2 combines with J gene TRBJ2-5, with D tentatively TRBD2 (5 bases). This CDR3 comprises 14 residues. V dropped 11 bases and J dropped 7 bases, with 23 bases sitting between them. Germline CDR1 and CDR2: SNHLY and FYNNEI. In DNA, the CDR3 is TGTGCCCTAGAGGGAGAGGGCGGCCCGGGGACCCAGTACTTC. This gives the protein CALEGEGGPGTQYF.

The chain combines TRBV18 with TRBJ2-5, with D possibly TRBD1 on 6 matching bases. The CDR3 consists of 15 residues. V lost 1 base, J lost 3 bases, and 12 bases lay in between. CDR1 is KGHSH, CDR2 LQKENI, per germline. CDR3 sequence reads: CASSPLQGREETQYF. CDR3 nucleotide sequence: TGTGCCAGCTCACCACTACAGGGTCGGGAAGAGACCCAGTACTTC.

The chain has TRBV12-3 or TRBV12-4 and TRBJ2-7; no firm D call. Trimming stripped 5 bases from V and 1 base from J, with 12 bases between. CDR3 length: 14 amino acids. CDR3 amino acids: CASSGLRLSYEQYF. CDR3 nucleotide sequence: TGTGCCAGCAGTGGGTTGAGATTATCCTACGAGCAGTACTTC.

The chain joins TRBV20-1 to TRBJ2-3; 9 bases agree with TRBD2. The CDR3 contains 15 residues. J gave up 6 bases and V 3 bases, and 10 bases lay outside the gene matches. Germline CDR1 is DFQATT and CDR2 is SNEGSKA (reference sequence). In nucleotides, the CDR3 is TGCAGTGCTAGGGTTCTAGCGGGGACTTGGGATACGCAGTATTTT. Protein sequence: CSARVLAGTWDTQYF.

This clonotype was counted ten times or more. The chain uses TRBV7-2 and TRBJ2-3; 7 bases align to TRBD1. CDR3 length: 16 amino acids. The V and J ends lost 0 bases and 2 bases, in that order; junction bases with no gene match: 5. Germline V gene lookup returns CDR1 SGHTA and CDR2 FQGNSA. CDR3 in DNA: TGTGCCAGCAGCTTAGCGAGGGGGCAGACCACAGATACGCAGTATTTT. It is translated as CASSLARGQTTDTQYF. The entire variable domain, with the rest obtained from reference TRBV7-2 and TRBJ2-3, is as follows: GAGVSQSPSNKVTEKGKDVELRCDPISGHTALYWYRQSLGQGLEFLIYFQGNSAPDKSGLPSDRFSAERTGGSVSTLTIQRTQQEDSAVYLCASSLARGQTTDTQYFGPGTRLTVL.

Only a few counts were recorded for this clonotype. The CDR3 is CSARTGGAYTEAFF. The DNA of the CDR3 is TGCAGTGCTAGGACAGGGGGCGCGTACACTGAAGCTTTCTTT. The V and J genes are TRBV20-1 and TRBJ1-1; 10 nucleotides match TRBD1. The V segment lost 3 bases and the J segment 3 bases; nucleotides outside the gene matches: 4. The CDR3 is made up of 14 amino acids. CDR1 and CDR2 from the germline V gene are DFQATT and SNEGSKA (reference sequence).

This chain links TRBV6-5 with TRBJ2-7, with 8 bases identical to TRBD1. Germline CDR1 reads MNHEY; CDR2 reads SVGAGI. With V trimmed by 0 bases and J by 4 bases, 5 bases remained unmatched. The CDR3 sequence is 15 residues long. The CDR3 region has the DNA TGTGCCAGCAGTTACTCTGGGACAGGTTCGTACGAGCAGTACTTC. Translating it yields CASSYSGTGSYEQYF.

The table lists this clonotype with a few counts. The V gene is TRBV14, the J gene TRBJ1-1; D is uncertain. CDR3 length: 17 residues. Germline loops: CDR1 SGHDN, CDR2 FVKESK. Trimming removed 5 bases from V and 0 bases from J, with 19 bases in between. Here the CDR3 DNA reads TGTGCCAGCAGCAAGCTCTCCAAGTCCCTCCTGAACACTGAAGCTTTCTTT. Protein sequence: CASSKLSKSLLNTEAFF.